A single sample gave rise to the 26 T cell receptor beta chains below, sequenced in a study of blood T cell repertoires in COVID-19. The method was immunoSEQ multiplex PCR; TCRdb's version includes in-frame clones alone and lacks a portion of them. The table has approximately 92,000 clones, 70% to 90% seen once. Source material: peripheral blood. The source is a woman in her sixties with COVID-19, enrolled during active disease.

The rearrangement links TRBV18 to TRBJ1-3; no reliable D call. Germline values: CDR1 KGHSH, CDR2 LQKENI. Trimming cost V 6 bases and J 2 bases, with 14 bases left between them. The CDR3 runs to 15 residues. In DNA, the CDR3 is TGTGCCAGCTCGTACCGACGGGAGACTGGAAACACCATATATTTT. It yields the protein CASSYRRETGNTIYF.

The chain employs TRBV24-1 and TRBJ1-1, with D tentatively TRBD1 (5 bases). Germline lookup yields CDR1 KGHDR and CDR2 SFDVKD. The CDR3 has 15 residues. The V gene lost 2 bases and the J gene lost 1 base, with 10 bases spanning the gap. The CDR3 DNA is TGTGCCACCAGTGATTCAGGGTCCGGGAACACTGAAGCTTTCTTT. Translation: CATSDSGSGNTEAFF.

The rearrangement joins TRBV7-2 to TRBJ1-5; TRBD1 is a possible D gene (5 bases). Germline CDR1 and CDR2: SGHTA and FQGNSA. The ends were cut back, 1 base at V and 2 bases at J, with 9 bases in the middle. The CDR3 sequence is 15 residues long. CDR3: CASSLVRGGNQPQHF. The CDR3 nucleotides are TGTGCCAGCAGCTTAGTAAGGGGCGGCAATCAGCCCCAGCATTTT.

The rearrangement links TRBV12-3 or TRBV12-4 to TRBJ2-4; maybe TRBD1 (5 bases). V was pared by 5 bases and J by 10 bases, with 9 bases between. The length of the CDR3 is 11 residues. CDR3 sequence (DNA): TGTGCCAGCAGTCACGGACAAATTCAGTACTTC. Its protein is CASSHGQIQYF.

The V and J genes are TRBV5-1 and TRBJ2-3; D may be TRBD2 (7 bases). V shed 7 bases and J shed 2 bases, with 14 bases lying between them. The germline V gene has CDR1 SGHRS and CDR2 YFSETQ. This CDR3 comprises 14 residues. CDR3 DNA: TGCGCCAGCGCCGGCGGGGGCAACACAGATACGCAGTATTTT. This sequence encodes CASAGGGNTDTQYF.

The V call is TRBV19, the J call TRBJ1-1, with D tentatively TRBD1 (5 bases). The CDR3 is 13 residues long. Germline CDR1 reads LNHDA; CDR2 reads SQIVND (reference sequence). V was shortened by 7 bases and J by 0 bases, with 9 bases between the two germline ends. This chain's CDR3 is CASTGVMNTEAFF. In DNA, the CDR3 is TGTGCCAGTACGGGGGTAATGAACACTGAAGCTTTCTTT.

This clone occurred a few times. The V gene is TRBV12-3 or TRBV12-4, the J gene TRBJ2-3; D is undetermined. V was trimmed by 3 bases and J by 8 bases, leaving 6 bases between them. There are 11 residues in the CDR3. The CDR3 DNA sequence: TGTGCCAGCAGTTTGTCCGGTACGCAGTATTTT. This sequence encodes CASSLSGTQYF.

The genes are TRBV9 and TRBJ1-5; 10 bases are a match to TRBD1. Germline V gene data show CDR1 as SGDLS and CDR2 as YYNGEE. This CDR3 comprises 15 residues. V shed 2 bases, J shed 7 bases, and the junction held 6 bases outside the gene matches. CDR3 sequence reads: CASSVGTGAGQPQHF. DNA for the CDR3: TGTGCCAGCAGCGTTGGGACAGGGGCAGGGCAGCCCCAGCATTTT.

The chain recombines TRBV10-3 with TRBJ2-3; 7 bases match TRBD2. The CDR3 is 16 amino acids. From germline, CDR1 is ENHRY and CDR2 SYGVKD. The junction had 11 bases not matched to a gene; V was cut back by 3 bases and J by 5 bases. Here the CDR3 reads CAISDRRGGRRDTQYF. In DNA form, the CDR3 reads TGTGCCATCAGTGATAGGCGCGGGGGACGTCGAGATACGCAGTATTTT.

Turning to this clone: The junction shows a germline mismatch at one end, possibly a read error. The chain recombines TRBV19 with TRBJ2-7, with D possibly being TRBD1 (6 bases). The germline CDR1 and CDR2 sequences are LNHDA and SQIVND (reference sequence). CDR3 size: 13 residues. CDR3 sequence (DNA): TGTGCCACCGAGGGGGAACCTCCCGGGACACTCATCTTC. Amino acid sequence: CATEGEPPGTLIF.

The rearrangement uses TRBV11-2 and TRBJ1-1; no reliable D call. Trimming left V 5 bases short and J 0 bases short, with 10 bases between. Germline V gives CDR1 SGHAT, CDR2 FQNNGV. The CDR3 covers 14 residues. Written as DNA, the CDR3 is TGTGCCAGCAGCCTCGGACTGATGAACACTGAAGCTTTCTTT. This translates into CASSLGLMNTEAFF.

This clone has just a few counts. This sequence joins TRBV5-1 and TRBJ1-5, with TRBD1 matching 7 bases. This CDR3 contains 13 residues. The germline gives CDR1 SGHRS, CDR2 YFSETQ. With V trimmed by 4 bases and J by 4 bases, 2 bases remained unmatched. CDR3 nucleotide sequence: TGCGCCAGCAGCCCACAGGGGAATCAGCCCCAGCATTTT. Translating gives CASSPQGNQPQHF.

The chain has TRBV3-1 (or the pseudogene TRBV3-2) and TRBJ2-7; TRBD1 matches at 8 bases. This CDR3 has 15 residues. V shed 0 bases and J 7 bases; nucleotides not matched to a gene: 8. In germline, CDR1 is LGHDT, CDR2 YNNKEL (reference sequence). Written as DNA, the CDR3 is TGTGCCAGCAGCCAAGATCTGCAGGGGGCGGAAGAGCAGTACTTC. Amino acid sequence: CASSQDLQGAEEQYF.

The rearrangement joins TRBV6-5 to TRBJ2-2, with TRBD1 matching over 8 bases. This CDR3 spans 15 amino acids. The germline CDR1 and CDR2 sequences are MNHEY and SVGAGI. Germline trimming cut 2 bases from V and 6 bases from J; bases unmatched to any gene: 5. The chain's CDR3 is CASSYGDRWSGELFF. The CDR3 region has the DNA TGTGCCAGCAGTTACGGGGACAGGTGGTCCGGGGAGCTGTTTTTT.

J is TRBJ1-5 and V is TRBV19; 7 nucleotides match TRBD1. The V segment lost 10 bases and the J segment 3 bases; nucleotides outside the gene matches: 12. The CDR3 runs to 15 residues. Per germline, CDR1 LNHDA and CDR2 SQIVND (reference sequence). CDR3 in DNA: TGTGCCACCAATAAGGGGACAGTTATCAATCAGCCCCAGCATTTT. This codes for CATNKGTVINQPQHF.

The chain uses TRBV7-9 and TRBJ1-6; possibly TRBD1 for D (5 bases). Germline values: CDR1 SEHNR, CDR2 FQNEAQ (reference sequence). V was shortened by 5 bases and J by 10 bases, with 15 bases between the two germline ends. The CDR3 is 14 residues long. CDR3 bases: TGTGCCAGCAGCCAGGGACGGGGAGGGTCACCCCTCCACTTT. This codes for CASSQGRGGSPLHF. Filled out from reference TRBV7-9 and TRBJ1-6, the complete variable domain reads DTGVSQNPRHKITKRGQNVTFRCDPISEHNRLYWYRQTLGQGPEFLTYFQNEAQLEKSRLLSDRFSAERPKGSFSTLEIQRTEQGDSAMYLCASSQGRGGSPLHFGNGTRLTVT.

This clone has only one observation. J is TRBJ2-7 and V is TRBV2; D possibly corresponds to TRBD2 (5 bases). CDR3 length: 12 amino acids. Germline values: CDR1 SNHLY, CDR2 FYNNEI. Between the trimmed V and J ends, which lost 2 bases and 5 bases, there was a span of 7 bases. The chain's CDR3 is CASSESGNEQYF. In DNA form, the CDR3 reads TGTGCCAGCAGTGAATCGGGGAACGAGCAGTACTTC.

This chain's CDR3 is CASSLAAQVNQPQHF. The CDR3 DNA follows: TGTGCCAGCAGCTTGGCCGCACAGGTCAATCAGCCCCAGCATTTT. The rearrangement joins TRBV5-6 to TRBJ1-5; weak D call: TRBD1 (5 bases). Germline CDR1 is SGHDT and CDR2 is YYEEEE. There are 15 residues in the CDR3. V was pared by 0 bases and J by 3 bases, with 10 bases between. The variable domain in full, with the rest retrieved from reference TRBV5-6 and TRBJ1-5, is DAGVTQSPTHLIKTRGQQVTLRCSPKSGHDTVSWYQQALGQGPQFIFQYYEEEERQRGNFPDRFSGHQFPNYSSELNVNALLLGDSALYLCASSLAAQVNQPQHFGDGTRLSIL.

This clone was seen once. CDR3 nucleotide sequence: TGCGCCAGCAGCCAAGATAAAATCACTGAAGCTTTCTTT. Protein: CASSQDKITEAFF. The chain combines TRBV4-1 with TRBJ1-1, with D unclear. The CDR3 has 13 amino acids. V shed 0 bases and J shed 4 bases, with 6 bases lying between them. From germline, CDR1 is MGHRA and CDR2 YSYEKL.

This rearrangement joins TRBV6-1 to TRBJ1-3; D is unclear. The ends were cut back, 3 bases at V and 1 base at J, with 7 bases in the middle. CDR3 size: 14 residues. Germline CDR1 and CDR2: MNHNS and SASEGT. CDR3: CASSEFRSGNTIYF. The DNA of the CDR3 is TGTGCCAGCAGTGAGTTCAGATCTGGAAACACCATATATTTT.

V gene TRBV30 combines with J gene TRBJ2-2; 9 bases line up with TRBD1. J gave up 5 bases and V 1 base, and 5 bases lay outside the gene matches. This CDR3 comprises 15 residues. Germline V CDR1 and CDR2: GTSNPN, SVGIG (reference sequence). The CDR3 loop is CAWSGGQGGTGELFF. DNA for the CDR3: TGTGCCTGGAGTGGGGGACAGGGAGGGACCGGGGAGCTGTTTTTT.

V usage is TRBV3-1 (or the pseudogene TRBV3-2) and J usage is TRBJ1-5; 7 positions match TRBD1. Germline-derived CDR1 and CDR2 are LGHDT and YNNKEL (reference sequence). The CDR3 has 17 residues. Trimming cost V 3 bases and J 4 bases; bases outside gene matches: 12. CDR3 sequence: CASSQGTDAPLNQPQHF. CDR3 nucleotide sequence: TGTGCCAGCAGCCAGGGGACAGACGCCCCCCTAAATCAGCCCCAGCATTTT.

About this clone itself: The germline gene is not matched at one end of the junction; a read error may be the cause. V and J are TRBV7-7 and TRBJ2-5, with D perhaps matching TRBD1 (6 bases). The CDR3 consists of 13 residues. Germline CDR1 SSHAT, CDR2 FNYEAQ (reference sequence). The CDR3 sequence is CASSQDSQETQYF. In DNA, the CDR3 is TGTGCTAGCAGCCAGGACAGCCAAGAGACCCAGTACTTC. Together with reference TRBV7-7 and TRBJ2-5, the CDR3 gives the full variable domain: GAGVSQSPRYKVTKRGQDVTLRCDPISSHATLYWYQQALGQGPEFLTYFNYEAQPDKSGLPSDRFSAERPEGSISTLTIQRTEQRDSAMYRCASSQDSQETQYFGPGTRLLVL.

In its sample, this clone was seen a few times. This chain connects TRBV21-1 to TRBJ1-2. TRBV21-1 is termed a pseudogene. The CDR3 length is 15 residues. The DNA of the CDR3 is TGTGCCAGCAGATTCGGGGGGGCGCAAAATAATGGCTACACCTTC. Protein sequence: CASRFGGAQNNGYTF.

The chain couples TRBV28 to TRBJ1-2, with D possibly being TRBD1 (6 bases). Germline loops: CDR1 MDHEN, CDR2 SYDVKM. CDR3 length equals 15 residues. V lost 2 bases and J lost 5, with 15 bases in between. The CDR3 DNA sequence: TGTGCCAGCAGTTTACCAGGGGCGCAGGATTATGGCTACACCTTC. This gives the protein CASSLPGAQDYGYTF.

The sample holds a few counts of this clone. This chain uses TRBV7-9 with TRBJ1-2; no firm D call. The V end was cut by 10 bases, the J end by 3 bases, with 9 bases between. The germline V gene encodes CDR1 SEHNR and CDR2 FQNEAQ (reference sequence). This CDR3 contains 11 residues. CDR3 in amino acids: CANEEDYGYTF. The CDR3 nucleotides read TGTGCCAACGAGGAGGACTATGGCTACACCTTC. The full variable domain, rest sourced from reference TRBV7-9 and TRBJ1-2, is DTGVSQNPRHKITKRGQNVTFRCDPISEHNRLYWYRQTLGQGPEFLTYFQNEAQLEKSRLLSDRFSAERPKGSFSTLEIQRTEQGDSAMYLCANEEDYGYTFGSGTRLTVV.